These 16 T cell receptor beta chains were all obtained from the same sample, sequenced in a study of T-cell reconstitution after alpha-beta-depleted transplantation in children. The TCRbeta library incorporated unique molecular identifiers. MiXCR, run by TCRdb on the PCR reads, gives a single entry per CDR3 protein. This sample yields about 500,000 distinct CDR3 sequences, of which around 10% are seen a single time; 12% to 15% belongs to the top ten. Sequencing used PBMCs, mostly from graft donor cells, obtained 180 days after TCRalphabeta/CD19-depleted stem cell transplant. Receptor source: a female patient aged 2-15 years who had a stem cell transplant for aplastic anemia, so the T cells may come from the graft donor.

This clonotype has a handful of counts. The rearrangement joins TRBV12-5 to TRBJ2-5; D gene uncertain. Germline V gene sequence: CDR1 LGHNT, CDR2 FRNRAP. This CDR3 has 17 amino acids. V was cut by 6 bases and J by 5 bases, with 25 bases left in between. CDR3 nucleotide sequence: TGTGCTAGTGGCAAACAAAAGGATCTCCCTACCGGGGAGACCCAGTACTTC. Residues: CASGKQKDLPTGETQYF.

This clonotype was detected a few times. CDR3: CASSLRGAGGYNEQFF. The CDR3 DNA sequence: TGTGCCAGCAGCTTGAGGGGAGCGGGAGGCTACAATGAGCAGTTCTTC. J is TRBJ2-1 and V is TRBV11-3; 9 bases line up with TRBD2. This CDR3 region has 16 residues. CDR1 is SGHNT and CDR2 is YENEEA in the germline V gene. V was pared by 3 bases and J by 3 bases, with 6 bases of the junction left unmatched. Filled out from reference TRBV11-3 and TRBJ2-1, the complete variable domain reads EAGVVQSPRYKIIEKKQPVAFWCNPISGHNTLYWYLQNLGQGPELLIRYENEEAVDDSQLPKDRFSAERLKGVDSTLKIQPAELGDSAVYLCASSLRGAGGYNEQFFGPGTRLTVL.

In its sample, this clonotype was seen many times. The chain recombines TRBV12-3 or TRBV12-4 with TRBJ2-2; 9 bases align to TRBD1. Germline trimming cut 4 bases from V and 5 bases from J; bases unmatched to any gene: 5. CDR3 length: 15 amino acids. The CDR3 region is CASSSGQGYTGELFF. The CDR3 region has the DNA TGTGCCAGCAGTTCAGGACAGGGGTATACCGGGGAGCTGTTTTTT.

The gene calls are TRBV7-2 and TRBJ1-4, with a tentative D call TRBD1 (6 bases). CDR3 length: 18 residues. The germline V and J ends were trimmed by 0 bases and 0 bases, with 14 bases remaining between them. Germline V gene data show CDR1 as SGHTA and CDR2 as FQGNSA. The CDR3 spells CASSLATSGATTNEKLFF. CDR3 coding DNA: TGTGCCAGCAGCTTAGCGACCTCGGGGGCTACAACTAATGAAAAACTGTTTTTT.

The V gene is TRBV12-3 or TRBV12-4, the J gene TRBJ2-3; TRBD2 agrees at 7 bases. The length of the CDR3 is 17 residues. The V segment lost 3 bases and the J segment 0 bases; nucleotides outside the gene matches: 9. CDR3: CASSLKERGPSTDTQYF. The CDR3 DNA reads TGTGCCAGCAGTTTGAAGGAGCGGGGACCTAGCACAGATACGCAGTATTTT.

This sequence joins TRBV7-2 and TRBJ1-2; 7 bases align to TRBD1. Per the germline V gene, CDR1 is SGHTA and CDR2 is FQGNSA. The CDR3 contains 15 residues. V lost 5 bases to trimming and J lost 1 base; unmatched junction nucleotides: 7. CDR3 in amino acids: CASSLPPGGNYGYTF. In nucleotides, the CDR3 is TGTGCCAGCAGCCTTCCCCCAGGGGGTAACTATGGCTACACCTTC.

This CDR3 reads CASRRRRGGGSGSSYEQYF. The CDR3 nucleotides read TGTGCCAGCAGGAGGCGAAGGGGCGGGGGTAGCGGGAGCTCCTACGAGCAGTACTTC. This sequence joins TRBV28 and TRBJ2-7, with 9 bases lining up with TRBD2. The CDR3 length is 19 residues. Germline V CDR1 and CDR2: MDHEN, SYDVKM. Trimming removed 6 bases from V and 0 bases from J; junction bases left unmatched: 18.

A few counts support this clonotype. The rearrangement joins TRBV9 to TRBJ2-7; perhaps D is TRBD1 or TRBD2 (5 bases each). Per the germline V gene, CDR1 is SGDLS and CDR2 is YYNGEE. The CDR3 has 18 amino acids. Trimming took off 4 bases at V and 3 bases at J, with 26 bases between the two ends. CDR3 coding DNA: TGTGCCAGCAGCCCCCGACACTATCCCGGGACCGGGGTCTACGAGCAGTACGTC. It codes for CASSPRHYPGTGVYEQYV.

The chain has TRBV4-1 and TRBJ2-5; 8 bases align to TRBD1. Germline CDR1 and CDR2: MGHRA and YSYEKL. Unmatched junction bases numbered 17, after V lost 1 base and J lost 4 bases. This CDR3 has 19 residues. The CDR3 DNA reads as TGCGCCAGCAGCCAAGTGGTTCGAAAGGTATCAGGGGGCAGAGAGACCCAGTACTTC. This gives the protein CASSQVVRKVSGGRETQYF.

This clonotype has just a few counts. The V call is TRBV12-3 or TRBV12-4, the J call TRBJ1-2; 9 bases fit TRBD1. The length of the CDR3 is 15 residues. The trim removed 1 base at V and 4 bases at J, leaving 4 bases unmatched. CDR3 region: CASSLDRGLSYGYTF. The CDR3 nucleotides are TGTGCCAGCAGTTTAGACAGGGGGCTCTCCTATGGCTACACCTTC.

This clonotype was counted only a few times. The chain employs TRBV7-2 and TRBJ2-2, with 8 positions matching TRBD1. Unmatched junction bases numbered 6, after V lost 4 bases and J lost 5 bases. Germline-derived CDR1 and CDR2 are SGHTA and FQGNSA. This CDR3 spans 15 amino acids. CDR3 in amino acids: CASSSGGAPTGELFF. The CDR3 bases are TGTGCCAGCAGCTCAGGGGGCGCCCCTACCGGGGAGCTGTTTTTT.

The chain joins TRBV2 to TRBJ2-7; no definite D call. Trimming stripped 0 bases from V and 3 bases from J, with 9 bases between. Looked up from germline, CDR1 is SNHLY and CDR2 is FYNNEI. This CDR3 is 14 amino acids long. CDR3 protein: CASSEALISYEQYV. CDR3 coding DNA: TGTGCCAGCAGTGAAGCGCTAATAAGCTACGAGCAGTACGTC.

The chain carries TRBV15 and TRBJ1-2; 12 bases align to TRBD1. J was trimmed by 8 bases and V by 3 bases; bases with no gene match: 10. CDR1 and CDR2 (germline): LNHNV, YYDKDF (reference sequence). This CDR3 has 16 amino acids. The CDR3 loop reads CATSSRGTGGLWGYTF. The CDR3 DNA follows: TGTGCCACCAGCAGCCGAGGGACAGGGGGCTTGTGGGGCTACACCTTC.

V usage is TRBV4-3 and J usage is TRBJ2-1, with a possible D match to TRBD2 (5 bases). V lost 0 bases and J 7 bases, leaving 7 bases between the germline ends. Germline V gene lookup returns CDR1 LGHNA and CDR2 YSLEER. The CDR3 has 13 residues. The CDR3 spells CASSQEGENEQFF. CDR3 DNA: TGCGCCAGCAGCCAAGAGGGAGAAAATGAGCAGTTCTTC.

This clonotype was detected only a few times. The chain couples TRBV6-1 to TRBJ1-2; 10 positions match TRBD1. CDR1 MNHNS and CDR2 SASEGT come from the germline V gene. V was clipped by 4 bases and J by 2 bases; unmatched bases: 7. This CDR3 has 16 residues. The CDR3 coding sequence is TGTGCCAGCAGTGCAGACGGGGGACAGGGGAACTATGGCTACACCTTC. It is translated as CASSADGGQGNYGYTF.

The sample holds a few counts of this clonotype. J is TRBJ1-1 and V is TRBV4-3; D perhaps matches TRBD1 (5 bases). Germline-derived CDR1 and CDR2 are LGHNA and YSLEER. Between the trimmed V and J ends, which lost 1 base and 3 bases, there was a span of 9 bases. This CDR3 has 14 residues. CDR3 DNA: TGCGCCAGCAGCCAAGTAGGGGAGCACACTGAAGCTTTCTTT. It is translated as CASSQVGEHTEAFF.